Listed here are 15 T cell receptor beta chains from one sample, sequenced in a study of beta chain features in type 1 diabetes. Reverse transcribing all isolated RNA meant expressed TCRB transcripts were sequenced. TCRdb's copy holds only in-frame clones and misses some; the assay was immunoSEQ multiplex PCR. Among roughly 290,000 clones listed, around 7.8% were seen once. Sequenced material: central memory CD4+ T cells from blood. These receptors were obtained from a woman younger than 35 in good health.

This chain links TRBV7-2 with TRBJ2-2; 7 nucleotides agree with TRBD2. Trimming at V came to 5 bases and at J to 2 bases, leaving 2 bases not matched to a gene. In germline, CDR1 is SGHTA, CDR2 FQGNSA. There are 14 residues in the CDR3. DNA of the CDR3: TGTGCCAGCAGCCGGGACTATAACACCGGGGAGCTGTTTTTT. Amino acid sequence: CASSRDYNTGELFF.

The table lists this clone with many counts. The chain carries TRBV18 and TRBJ1-3, with unresolved D. Germline CDR1 is KGHSH and CDR2 is LQKENI. The CDR3 has 12 amino acids. V lost 0 bases to trimming and J lost 3 bases, with 0 bases between them. The CDR3 here is CASSPPGNTIYF. In DNA, the CDR3 is TGTGCCAGCTCACCACCTGGAAACACCATATATTTT.

This clone occurred a few times. The V call is TRBV27, the J call TRBJ1-2, with D perhaps matching TRBD1 (5 bases). V was shortened by 6 bases and J by 8 bases, with 13 bases between the two germline ends. The CDR3 loop spans 12 amino acids. Germline V gene lookup returns CDR1 MNHEY and CDR2 SMNVEV (reference sequence). CDR3 coding DNA: TGTGCCAGCAGAGGGACTAGTATAGGCTACACCTTC. Translation: CASRGTSIGYTF.

The chain has TRBV29-1 and TRBJ1-2; 10 bases fit TRBD1. V shed 4 bases and J 2 bases; nucleotides not matched to a gene: 7. The CDR3 consists of 15 residues. Germline assignment: CDR1 SQVTM and CDR2 ANQGSEA. The CDR3 DNA reads as TGCAGCGTTGGCGGGACAGGGGCCCTAAACTATGGCTACACCTTC. This gives the protein CSVGGTGALNYGYTF.

This clone was seen a handful of times. The rearrangement uses TRBV11-2 and TRBJ2-3, with a possible D match to TRBD2 (6 bases). Germline CDR1 SGHAT, CDR2 FQNNGV. The CDR3 spans 19 residues. V lost 2 bases, J lost 1 base, and 22 bases lay in between. CDR3 coding DNA: TGTGCCAGCAGCTTAAGATCGGGCGGGGCTGGCGGTCGCACAGATACGCAGTATTTT. This translates into CASSLRSGGAGGRTDTQYF.

This clone has more than one count but fewer than ten. The chain joins TRBV21-1 to TRBJ2-1; the table's D call, TRBD1, was not checked against the DNA. TRBV21-1 is described as a pseudogene. This CDR3 contains 16 residues. Written as DNA, the CDR3 is TGTGCCAGCAGCAAAAACGGGACACCTTCTACAAATGAGCAGTTCTTC. This encodes CASSKNGTPSTNEQFF.

The chain joins TRBV4-1 to TRBJ2-5; D unclear. The CDR3 has 15 residues. Trimming shortened V by 4 bases and J by 2 bases, and 14 bases separated the two germline ends. Germline CDR1 is MGHRA and CDR2 is YSYEKL. In nucleotides, the CDR3 is TGCGCCAGCAGCCCTCGCCCTGCAGCACAAGAGACCCAGTACTTC. Translation gives CASSPRPAAQETQYF.

This clone turned up a few times. The rearrangement links TRBV9 to TRBJ1-2, with D maybe TRBD1 (5 bases). Trimming removed 4 bases at V and 1 base at J, with 14 bases between. In germline, CDR1 is SGDLS, CDR2 YYNGEE. This CDR3 region has 15 residues. For the CDR3, the DNA is TGTGCCAGCAGCTCCAGATCGAGGGGTAACTATGGCTACACCTTC. Its protein is CASSSRSRGNYGYTF.

About this clone itself: One junction end disagrees with the germline gene, perhaps due to a read error. The chain uses TRBV7-2 and TRBJ2-7; possible D gene TRBD1, 6 bases. CDR1 and CDR2 (germline): SGHTA, FQGNSA. The CDR3 runs 13 residues. CDR3: CASSPGTHLERYF. The CDR3 nucleotides read TGTGCCAGCAGTCCCGGGACACATTTAGAGCGGTACTTC. The entire variable domain, with the rest obtained from reference TRBV7-2 and TRBJ2-7, is as follows: GAGVSQSPSNKVTEKGKDVELRCDPISGHTALYWYRQSLGQGLEFLIYFQGNSAPDKSGLPSDRFSAERTGGSVSTLTIQRTQQEDSAVYLCASSPGTHLERYFGPGTRLTVT.

V is TRBV29-1 and J is TRBJ1-1; maybe TRBD1 (6 bases). The CDR3 loop spans 13 amino acids. The germline V and J ends were trimmed by 6 bases and 0 bases, with 11 bases remaining between them. Germline assignment: CDR1 SQVTM and CDR2 ANQGSEA. This CDR3 is CSVAQGLNTEAFF. The CDR3 coding sequence is TGCAGCGTAGCCCAGGGGCTGAACACTGAAGCTTTCTTT.

This clone was detected only a few times. V usage is TRBV4-3 and J usage is TRBJ2-6, with D unclear. The V and J ends lost 1 base and 0 bases respectively, with 19 bases between them. The CDR3 has 20 residues. Germline loops: CDR1 LGHNA, CDR2 YSLEER. CDR3 nucleotide sequence: TGCGCCAGCAGCCAAGGTTTGAGTTCTGACCCTTTCTCTGGGGCCAACGTCCTGACTTTC. Amino acids: CASSQGLSSDPFSGANVLTF.

This clone was seen a handful of times. The chain combines TRBV15 with TRBJ1-3; D call uncertain. V shed 6 bases and J shed 3 bases, with 15 bases lying between them. CDR1 is LNHNV, CDR2 YYDKDF, per germline (reference sequence). The CDR3 consists of 15 residues. The CDR3, as DNA: TGTGCCACCAGGGATAGCCGGGGTGATGGAAACACCATATATTTT. Amino acid sequence: CATRDSRGDGNTIYF.

This clone occurred a few times. The same CDR3 arises from other DNA sequences in this sample as well. The rearrangement joins TRBV20-1 to TRBJ2-7; TRBD1 matches 7 bases. The V gene end was trimmed by 7 bases and the J gene end by 3 bases; junction bases not matched to a gene: 3. CDR3 length equals 11 residues. Per germline, CDR1 DFQATT and CDR2 SNEGSKA (reference sequence). CDR3 residues: CSVRQGYEQYF. CDR3 in DNA: TGCAGTGTTCGACAGGGCTACGAGCAGTACTTC.

This clone came up many times. The gene calls are TRBV2 and TRBJ1-1; 9 bases are a match to TRBD1. This CDR3 is built from 14 residues. Germline-derived CDR1 and CDR2 are SNHLY and FYNNEI. Trimming at V came to 5 bases and at J to 6 bases, leaving 7 bases not matched to a gene. This CDR3 is CASSLDRGAAEAFF. CDR3 coding DNA: TGTGCCAGCAGTCTTGACAGGGGGGCAGCTGAAGCTTTCTTT.

The rearrangement uses TRBV9 and TRBJ2-2, with a possible D match to TRBD1 (6 bases). The length of the CDR3 is 15 residues. Trimming pared 4 bases from V and 5 bases from J, leaving 15 bases between. Germline CDR1 SGDLS, CDR2 YYNGEE. The CDR3 loop reads CASSQKTGVTGELFF. The CDR3 DNA reads TGTGCCAGCAGCCAAAAGACAGGTGTTACCGGGGAGCTGTTTTTT.